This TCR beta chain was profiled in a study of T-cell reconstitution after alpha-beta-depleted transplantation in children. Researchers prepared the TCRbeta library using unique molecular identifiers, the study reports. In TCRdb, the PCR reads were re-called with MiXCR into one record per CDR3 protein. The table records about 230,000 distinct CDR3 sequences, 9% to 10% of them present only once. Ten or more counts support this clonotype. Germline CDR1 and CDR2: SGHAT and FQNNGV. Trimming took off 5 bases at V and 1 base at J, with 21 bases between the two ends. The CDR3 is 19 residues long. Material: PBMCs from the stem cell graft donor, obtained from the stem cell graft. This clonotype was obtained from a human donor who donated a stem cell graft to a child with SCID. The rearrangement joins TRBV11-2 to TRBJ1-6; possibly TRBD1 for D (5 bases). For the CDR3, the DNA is TGTGCCAGCAGCCTGCTTTTCGGCAGGGCCAAATCCTATAATTCACCCCTCCACTTT. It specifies CASSLLFGRAKSYNSPLHF.